The present T cell receptor beta chain was sequenced within a study of blood T cell repertoires in COVID-19. There are 12 residues in the CDR3. Germline CDR1 reads SGHAT; CDR2 reads FQNNGV. V was cut by 2 bases and J by 6 bases, with 8 bases left in between. As processed by the authors: Reference gene primer amplification gave nucleated cell count estimates. The repertoire was sequenced with immunoSEQ multiplex PCR; TCRdb's copy has only in-frame clones and lacks some. V and J calls and clone size are given by that table; D and trimming were obtained from the DNA. The data contain approximately 200,000 clones, roughly 90% of them singletons.

The chain has TRBV11-2 and TRBJ2-7; D is undetermined. The sequence was collected from a man between 18 and 29 years old with acute COVID-19. Sequencing used PBMCs or T cells enriched from blood (not recorded which). The CDR3: CASSLWSGEQYF. The CDR3 DNA is TGTGCCAGCAGCTTATGGAGTGGCGAGCAGTACTTC.